This T cell receptor (beta chain) appears in the sequencing data of a study of neurological immune-mediated disorders. TCRdb redid the calling of the 5' RACE reads with MiXCR, one entry per CDR3 protein. The profile shows tens of thousands of distinct CDR3 sequences, roughly an eighth of them singletons. The CDR3 runs to 14 residues. V gave up 0 bases and J gave up 12 bases; unmatched junction bases: 7. Germline V gives CDR1 SGHAT, CDR2 FQNNGV. This clonotype was detected once. Lacking the conserved final phenylalanine or tryptophan, this CDR3 likely reflects a read error. The sequence was obtained from a woman in her forties or fifties with HTLV-1-associated myelopathy (HAM/TSP). This sequence joins TRBV11-2 and TRBJ2-1; 8 nucleotides agree with TRBD2. The sample consisted of PBMCs. CDR3 amino acids: CASSLDYGRDVQFS. In DNA form, the CDR3 reads TGTGCCAGCAGCTTAGATTACGGGAGGGATGTGCAGTTCTCC.